This TCR beta chain appears in the sequencing data of a study of T cell responses to AZD1222 COVID-19 vaccine (dated by TCRdb to about 2021). Regarding the complete study: AZD1222 recipients given second doses at about 4 weeks or at about 12 weeks were pooled, since spike-specific TCR depth and breadth were not found to differ between the two schedules. A total of just over 230 trial participants underwent TCR sequencing, of whom some 200 had received two doses of AZD1222 and about 25 had received two doses of the MenACWY control vaccine. Trial participants were enrolled by age into subgroups of 18-55, 56-69 and 70-plus years, and around 150, 28 and 57 TCR-sequenced participants, respectively, were included in these subgroups. The full study reports these points: Only a handful of AZD1222 recipients were SARS-CoV-2 seropositive at baseline, limiting conclusions about previously exposed vaccinees. The 56-69-year group was small, and its depth increase did not reach significance, likely because of low power. After two AZD1222 doses, spike-specific TCR breadth and depth were significantly higher than at day 0 and than in MenACWY recipients. Participants were mostly white British and included more females than males, and it was suggested by the authors that clonal diversity may have been underestimated. Vaccine-associated CD4 TCRs spanned the whole spike protein, with dominant responses in regions 160-218 and 743-854. Because no day 14 peak-response samples were available, the repertoires could be characterized only after the peak T cell response. Nearly half of unique spike-specific TCRs reportedly recognized epitopes outside regions mutated in the B.1.351 and B.1.1.7 variants.

The label giving this sample's time point can be read as: baseline before first vaccination. The vaccinee samples were drawn from two UK trials, COV001 and COV002, one of which was a single-blind randomized controlled phase 2/3 trial testing AZD1222 (ChAdOx1 nCoV-19) in healthy adults. Trial participant PBMC samples were collected at day 0 and day 28 after the second dose for TCRbeta chain sequencing. For this clone: Its antigen remains undetermined. Base qualities were left out, and no much larger clone turns up one base away.

The CDR3 regions of human TCRbeta chains were subjected to immunosequencing. Per the original workflow: TCRs in the repertoires were compared against a reference library of SARS-CoV-2-specific TCRs that had been generated with the MIRA antigen-specificity platform. Breadth was defined as the fraction of unique TCRs that were SARS-CoV-2-associated, and depth was defined as the fraction of total T cells that were SARS-CoV-2-associated. Using the MIRA data, each spike-specific TCR was mapped to the spike region that the TCR reacts to and placed in a CD4 or CD8 class. Log10-transformed breadth and depth values were compared by one-way ANOVA with Sidak's multiple comparisons tests. This is the immuneACCESS table as TCRdb keeps it, with only in-frame sequences that have V and J called. A part of the clones is gone; compared with another copy, unresolved V genes explain less than half, and the rest is unexplained. V, J and clone size are those of that table, while D and trimming were read from the DNA. A total of more than 150,000 clones appear in this sample, around 90% of them only once. The ten largest clones capture 0.49% of the sample.

CDR1 and CDR2 are read off the germline V gene (reference sequence) as LGHDT and YNNKEL. From the cysteine up to the phenylalanine, the CDR3 has a length of 14 residues. Just CDR3 DNA is preserved here, 42 bases in frame from base 1. V drops 0 bases and J drops 3 bases, leaving 9 bases in between. The chain links TRBV3-1 (or the pseudogene TRBV3-2) with TRBJ2-7, with the identity of the D gene unclear. This sample comprised peripheral blood, obtained on day 0 of AZD1222 vaccination. This clonotype was obtained from an adult in good health. The CDR3 loop reads CASSQDSVIYEQYF. The nucleotide sequence reads as follows: TGTGCCAGCAGCCAAGATTCGGTCATCTACGAGCAGTACTTC.